The sample holds a few counts of the clone carrying this TCR beta chain. This entry comes from a study of early T cells in non-severe SARS-CoV-2 infection. Overall study: Unsorted whole blood bulk RNA was sequenced, with unpaired chains.

Trimming removed 3 bases at V and 4 bases at J, with 7 bases between. The CDR3 length is 12 residues. CDR1 SGDLS and CDR2 YYNGEE come from the germline V gene. Unique molecular identifiers were affixed to single, distinct cDNA molecules. One entry per CDR3 protein, called by TCRdb with MiXCR from the 5' RACE reads. The sample yields about 48,000 distinct CDR3 sequences, roughly 9.8% seen once. The chain employs TRBV9 and TRBJ1-2; D unresolved. The material sequenced was whole blood. The receptor was derived from an adult who was a healthcare worker with PCR-confirmed SARS-CoV-2 infection or an uninfected control (not recorded which). CDR3 sequence (DNA): TGTGCCAGCAGCGCGGGCATCTATGGCTACACCTTC. Translated: CASSAGIYGYTF. The variable domain in full, with the rest retrieved from reference TRBV9 and TRBJ1-2, is DSGVTQTPKHLITATGQRVTLRCSPRSGDLSVYWYQQSLDQGLQFLIQYYNGEERAKGNILERFSAQQFPDLHSELNLSSLELGDSALYFCASSAGIYGYTFGSGTRLTVV.